The next 31 T cell receptor beta chains were all read from a single sample in a study of blood T cell repertoires in COVID-19. The protocol was immunoSEQ multiplex PCR, while the TCRdb copy is restricted to in-frame clones and leaves out a portion. This table holds some 100,000 clones, around 92% found once. The sequenced material came from peripheral blood. These TCRs come from a man aged 50 or older with active COVID-19.

This clone showed up just a few times. This chain uses TRBV2 with TRBJ1-2, with 9 bases fitting TRBD1. The V and J ends lost 6 bases and 2 bases, in that order; junction bases with no gene match: 4. The CDR3 covers 14 residues. Germline V gene sequence: CDR1 SNHLY, CDR2 FYNNEI. The CDR3 loop reads CASRQGAINYGYTF. In DNA, the CDR3 is TGTGCCAGCAGACAGGGGGCGATAAACTATGGCTACACCTTC.

The chain recombines TRBV2 with TRBJ2-6, with TRBD1 as a possible D gene (6 bases). The CDR3 contains 14 residues. Germline values: CDR1 SNHLY, CDR2 FYNNEI. Trimming left V 7 bases short and J 1 base short, with 8 bases between. The CDR3 sequence is CASTQGSGANVLTF. The CDR3 coding sequence is TGTGCCAGCACACAGGGATCTGGGGCCAACGTCCTGACTTTC.

The chain joins TRBV5-1 to TRBJ2-1; TRBD2 agrees at 11 bases. This CDR3 is built from 15 residues. J was trimmed by 10 bases and V by 1 base; bases with no gene match: 7. Germline CDR1 SGHRS, CDR2 YFSETQ. The CDR3 sequence: CASSLKLAGVREQFF. CDR3 sequence (DNA): TGCGCCAGCAGCTTGAAACTAGCGGGAGTGAGGGAGCAGTTCTTC.

The chain employs TRBV10-3 and TRBJ2-7; D may be TRBD2 (5 bases). V was pared by 3 bases and J by 3 bases, with 6 bases between. The CDR3 length is 12 residues. Germline V CDR1 and CDR2: ENHRY, SYGVKD. The CDR3 spells CAISEGSYEQYF. CDR3 nucleotides: TGTGCCATCAGTGAAGGGAGCTACGAGCAGTACTTC.

This rearrangement joins TRBV7-2 to TRBJ1-1; D possibly corresponds to TRBD1 (6 bases). Germline V CDR1 and CDR2: SGHTA, FQGNSA. Trimming took off 4 bases at V and 8 bases at J, with 14 bases between the two ends. This CDR3 comprises 13 residues. Here the CDR3 DNA reads TGTGCCAGCAGCTCAGGAGTTACAGGGGAAGCTTTCTTT. It specifies CASSSGVTGEAFF.

The chain carries TRBV11-2 and TRBJ1-3; D is perhaps TRBD1 (6 bases). CDR1 is SGHAT and CDR2 is FQNNGV in the germline V gene. V lost 0 bases to trimming and J lost 0 bases, with 15 bases between them. The CDR3 spans 18 residues. CDR3 nucleotide sequence: TGTGCCAGCAGCTTAGACCCGGGGGGCCGCTACTCTGGAAACACCATATATTTT. It yields the protein CASSLDPGGRYSGNTIYF. The entire variable domain, with the rest obtained from reference TRBV11-2 and TRBJ1-3, is as follows: EAGVAQSPRYKIIEKRQSVAFWCNPISGHATLYWYQQILGQGPKLLIQFQNNGVVDDSQLPKDRFSAERLKGVDSTLKIQPAKLEDSAVYLCASSLDPGGRYSGNTIYFGEGSWLTVV.

The V and J genes are TRBV2 and TRBJ1-2, with D possibly TRBD1 on 6 matching bases. The germline CDR1 and CDR2 sequences are SNHLY and FYNNEI. CDR3 size: 15 residues. Trimming left V 1 base short and J 6 bases short, with 15 bases between. CDR3: CASSEGVRGVNGYTF. The CDR3 DNA sequence: TGTGCCAGCAGTGAAGGGGTCAGGGGAGTAAATGGCTACACCTTC.

The V gene is TRBV7-8, the J gene TRBJ2-1; 12 bases are shared with TRBD2. V lost 5 bases, J lost 0 bases, and 8 bases stayed unmatched. The CDR3 covers 18 residues. Germline V gene lookup returns CDR1 SGHVS and CDR2 FQNEAQ. In nucleotides, the CDR3 is TGTGCCAGCAGCCCTCGGACTAGCGGGACGAGCTCCTACAATGAGCAGTTCTTC. Translating it yields CASSPRTSGTSSYNEQFF.

V is TRBV5-8 and J is TRBJ1-5; the match to TRBD1 covers 8 bases. The germline V gene encodes CDR1 SGHTS and CDR2 YDEGEE. With 4 bases clipped from V and 4 bases from J, the junction kept 4 bases outside the gene matches. The CDR3 loop spans 14 amino acids. The CDR3 nucleotides read TGTGCCAGCAGCCGGCGGACAGGGAATCAGCCCCAGCATTTT. Amino acid sequence: CASSRRTGNQPQHF.

V gene TRBV25-1 combines with J gene TRBJ2-1, with TRBD2 as a possible D gene (5 bases). CDR3 size: 15 residues. Germline lookup yields CDR1 MGHDK and CDR2 SYGVNS. V was pared by 3 bases and J by 3 bases, with 12 bases between. DNA of the CDR3: TGTGCCAGCAGTGACCCGGGCGGGCGCTACAATGAGCAGTTCTTC. Protein product: CASSDPGGRYNEQFF.

The J gene is TRBJ2-5, the V gene TRBV5-1; unclear D gene. The CDR3 totals 12 residues. The V gene's germline CDR1 is SGHRS and CDR2 YFSETQ. V lost 6 bases and J 5 bases, leaving 11 bases between the germline ends. The CDR3 DNA reads TGCGCCAGCACCCACTTCGTCGAGACCCAGTACTTC. The encoded protein is CASTHFVETQYF.

This rearrangement joins TRBV9 to TRBJ2-5; TRBD2 agrees at 13 bases. The CDR3 spans 17 residues. The germline CDR1 and CDR2 sequences are SGDLS and YYNGEE. After removal of 0 bases from V and 4 bases from J, the junction contained 6 bases not matched to a gene. Here the CDR3 DNA reads TGTGCCAGCAGCGTAGGGACTAGCGGGAGAGGTCGAGAGACCCAGTACTTC. It is translated as CASSVGTSGRGRETQYF.

The V call is TRBV6-1, the J call TRBJ1-2, with D perhaps TRBD1 (5 bases). The V gene lost 2 bases and the J gene lost 1 base, with 14 bases spanning the gap. The length of the CDR3 is 16 residues. Germline CDR1 is MNHNS and CDR2 is SASEGT. CDR3 residues: CASSEYRGIVNYGYTF. The CDR3 DNA sequence: TGTGCCAGCAGTGAATATAGGGGTATAGTTAACTATGGCTACACCTTC.

This clone was picked up one time. This chain connects TRBV6-6 to TRBJ2-2, with D tentatively TRBD1 (6 bases). The CDR3 runs to 17 residues. The germline CDR1 and CDR2 sequences are MNHNY and SVGAGI (reference sequence). Trimming cost V 5 bases and J 3 bases, with 19 bases left between them. The CDR3 loop reads CASSPGTSRFYTGELFF. Written as DNA, the CDR3 is TGTGCCAGCAGTCCGGGGACATCACGGTTCTACACCGGGGAGCTGTTTTTT.

V is TRBV6-1 and J is TRBJ1-1, with TRBD1 matching 7 bases. CDR1 and CDR2 (germline): MNHNS, SASEGT. J lost 5 bases, V lost 2 bases, and 5 bases had no gene match. There are 14 residues in the CDR3. CDR3 amino acids: CASSEPGQITEAFF. As DNA, the CDR3 is TGTGCCAGCAGTGAACCGGGACAGATTACTGAAGCTTTCTTT.

This clone was seen once. This sequence joins TRBV27 and TRBJ2-7; 11 bases fit TRBD1. Trimming cost V 5 bases and J 1 base; bases outside gene matches: 13. The germline gives CDR1 MNHEY, CDR2 SMNVEV (reference sequence). The CDR3 has 18 residues. The CDR3 DNA sequence: TGTGCCAGCAGTCCCGGGACAGGGGGTATATTCGGGTCCTACGAGCAGTACTTC. Translated, it gives CASSPGTGGIFGSYEQYF.

This chain uses TRBV28 with TRBJ2-1; 12 bases agree with TRBD2. J lost 6 bases, V lost 4 bases, and 7 bases had no gene match. The V gene's germline CDR1 is MDHEN and CDR2 SYDVKM. This CDR3 spans 16 amino acids. The CDR3 DNA sequence: TGTGCCAGCAGTTACCTACCTAGCGGGAGGGCCAATGAGCAGTTCTTC. Its translation is CASSYLPSGRANEQFF.

The V gene is TRBV5-1, the J gene TRBJ2-1, with 7 bases aligning to TRBD1. Germline V lookup: CDR1 SGHRS, CDR2 YFSETQ. This CDR3 region has 16 residues. V was pared by 4 bases and J by 6 bases, with 13 bases of the junction left unmatched. The CDR3 reads CASSPQTGKVSNEQFF. The CDR3 DNA is TGCGCCAGCAGCCCTCAGACAGGGAAGGTTTCCAATGAGCAGTTCTTC.

The rearrangement links TRBV12-3 or TRBV12-4 to TRBJ1-1; D not resolved. V lost 2 bases and J 11 bases, leaving 15 bases between the germline ends. This CDR3 contains 13 residues. The CDR3 coding sequence is TGTGCCAGCAGTTTAATCGGGCTGGGAGAGGCTTTCTTT. This translates into CASSLIGLGEAFF.

J is TRBJ1-1 and V is TRBV20-1, with unresolved D. The V gene's germline CDR1 is DFQATT and CDR2 SNEGSKA (reference sequence). The CDR3 has 12 amino acids. Trimming pared 3 bases from V and 4 bases from J, leaving 9 bases between. The CDR3 DNA sequence: TGCAGTGCTAGTTCGGGGTCCACTGAAGCTTTCTTT. Amino acids: CSASSGSTEAFF.

The V and J genes are TRBV6-5 and TRBJ1-4, with 9 bases lining up with TRBD1. The trim removed 5 bases at V and 8 bases at J, leaving 9 bases unmatched. The V gene's germline CDR1 is MNHEY and CDR2 SVGAGI. The CDR3 totals 15 residues. The CDR3 DNA reads as TGTGCCAGCAGTCCTCTCCGACAGGGGGGAGAAAAACTGTTTTTT. Translation: CASSPLRQGGEKLFF.

The chain combines TRBV28 with TRBJ2-5; TRBD2 aligns across 7 bases. V gave up 4 bases and J gave up 5 bases; unmatched junction bases: 7. Germline V gene data show CDR1 as MDHEN and CDR2 as SYDVKM. The CDR3 runs 14 residues. CDR3 DNA: TGTGCCAGCAGTTCCCGGCGGGGGATTGAGACCCAGTACTTC. Residues: CASSSRRGIETQYF.

V usage is TRBV5-6 and J usage is TRBJ1-1; 9 nucleotides line up with TRBD1. This CDR3 has 14 amino acids. CDR1 is SGHDT and CDR2 is YYEEEE in the germline V gene. V shed 2 bases, J shed 5 bases, and the junction held 4 bases outside the gene matches. This CDR3 reads CASSLGQGRTEAFF. CDR3 bases: TGTGCCAGCAGCTTAGGACAGGGGAGAACTGAAGCTTTCTTT.

This chain uses TRBV11-2 with TRBJ2-7; 12 bases line up with TRBD1. V was clipped by 5 bases and J by 5 bases; unmatched bases: 4. The CDR3 contains 14 residues. Germline loops: CDR1 SGHAT, CDR2 FQNNGV. The CDR3, as DNA: TGTGCCAGCAGCCCCGGGACAGGGGGCAACGAGCAGTACTTC. Translated, it gives CASSPGTGGNEQYF. Looking up the rest from reference TRBV11-2 and TRBJ2-7 gives the full variable domain: EAGVAQSPRYKIIEKRQSVAFWCNPISGHATLYWYQQILGQGPKLLIQFQNNGVVDDSQLPKDRFSAERLKGVDSTLKIQPAKLEDSAVYLCASSPGTGGNEQYFGPGTRLTVT.

This clone was seen just once. The rearrangement joins TRBV28 to TRBJ2-7, with D perhaps matching TRBD1 (6 bases). Trimming pared 5 bases from V and 1 base from J, leaving 18 bases between. Germline loops: CDR1 MDHEN, CDR2 SYDVKM. This CDR3 spans 16 amino acids. The CDR3 nucleotides are TGTGCCAGCAGTCCAACAGGGTTTGAGGGGTCCTACGAGCAGTACTTC. Amino acid sequence: CASSPTGFEGSYEQYF.

The rearrangement links TRBV4-1 to TRBJ2-7; 10 bases line up with TRBD2. The junction had 14 bases not matched to a gene; V was cut back by 6 bases and J by 3 bases. The CDR3 length is 17 residues. CDR1 MGHRA and CDR2 YSYEKL come from the germline V gene. The CDR3 region has the DNA TGCGCCAGCAGAAGAGAGGGCCTAGCGGGAGATCTCTACGAGCAGTACTTC. Protein: CASRREGLAGDLYEQYF.

This clone was seen only once. The chain links TRBV18 to TRBJ2-4, with D perhaps matching TRBD1 or TRBD2 (7 bases each). Per germline, CDR1 KGHSH and CDR2 LQKENI. V lost 6 bases and J lost 4, with 13 bases in between. This CDR3 has 14 residues. DNA of the CDR3: TGTGCCAGCTCGCCAGGGGGGGATAAAAACATTCAGTACTTC. Translation: CASSPGGDKNIQYF.

The chain combines TRBV25-1 with TRBJ2-1, with 9 nucleotides matching TRBD2. The CDR3 is 15 residues long. From germline, CDR1 is MGHDK and CDR2 SYGVNS. V was clipped by 1 base and J by 7 bases; unmatched bases: 5. The CDR3: CASSESLGLANEQFF. CDR3 nucleotides: TGTGCCAGCAGTGAATCGCTCGGACTAGCGAATGAGCAGTTCTTC.

The genes are TRBV5-1 and TRBJ2-1; 9 bases align to TRBD2. The germline V gene encodes CDR1 SGHRS and CDR2 YFSETQ. The V gene end was trimmed by 2 bases and the J gene end by 10 bases; junction bases not matched to a gene: 13. This CDR3 is 16 amino acids long. The CDR3 coding sequence is TGCGCCAGCAGCTTTATGGTAGCGGGAGTTTCGGGGGAGCAGTTCTTC. Translating it yields CASSFMVAGVSGEQFF.

The V and J genes are TRBV18 and TRBJ1-1; 7 bases agree with TRBD1. V lost 5 bases and J lost 4; bases outside the gene matches: 4. The CDR3 totals 13 residues. The germline gives CDR1 KGHSH, CDR2 LQKENI. The CDR3 nucleotides are TGTGCCAGCTCAGGGGGACAGTTCACTGAAGCTTTCTTT. Translated, it gives CASSGGQFTEAFF.

The rearrangement joins TRBV2 to TRBJ1-2; D perhaps matches TRBD1 (6 bases). The V gene's germline CDR1 is SNHLY and CDR2 FYNNEI. V lost 6 bases and J 4 bases, leaving 9 bases between the germline ends. The CDR3 is made up of 12 amino acids. In DNA form, the CDR3 reads TGTGCCAGCAGGGTGGACAGCTATGGCTACACCTTC. Translation: CASRVDSYGYTF.